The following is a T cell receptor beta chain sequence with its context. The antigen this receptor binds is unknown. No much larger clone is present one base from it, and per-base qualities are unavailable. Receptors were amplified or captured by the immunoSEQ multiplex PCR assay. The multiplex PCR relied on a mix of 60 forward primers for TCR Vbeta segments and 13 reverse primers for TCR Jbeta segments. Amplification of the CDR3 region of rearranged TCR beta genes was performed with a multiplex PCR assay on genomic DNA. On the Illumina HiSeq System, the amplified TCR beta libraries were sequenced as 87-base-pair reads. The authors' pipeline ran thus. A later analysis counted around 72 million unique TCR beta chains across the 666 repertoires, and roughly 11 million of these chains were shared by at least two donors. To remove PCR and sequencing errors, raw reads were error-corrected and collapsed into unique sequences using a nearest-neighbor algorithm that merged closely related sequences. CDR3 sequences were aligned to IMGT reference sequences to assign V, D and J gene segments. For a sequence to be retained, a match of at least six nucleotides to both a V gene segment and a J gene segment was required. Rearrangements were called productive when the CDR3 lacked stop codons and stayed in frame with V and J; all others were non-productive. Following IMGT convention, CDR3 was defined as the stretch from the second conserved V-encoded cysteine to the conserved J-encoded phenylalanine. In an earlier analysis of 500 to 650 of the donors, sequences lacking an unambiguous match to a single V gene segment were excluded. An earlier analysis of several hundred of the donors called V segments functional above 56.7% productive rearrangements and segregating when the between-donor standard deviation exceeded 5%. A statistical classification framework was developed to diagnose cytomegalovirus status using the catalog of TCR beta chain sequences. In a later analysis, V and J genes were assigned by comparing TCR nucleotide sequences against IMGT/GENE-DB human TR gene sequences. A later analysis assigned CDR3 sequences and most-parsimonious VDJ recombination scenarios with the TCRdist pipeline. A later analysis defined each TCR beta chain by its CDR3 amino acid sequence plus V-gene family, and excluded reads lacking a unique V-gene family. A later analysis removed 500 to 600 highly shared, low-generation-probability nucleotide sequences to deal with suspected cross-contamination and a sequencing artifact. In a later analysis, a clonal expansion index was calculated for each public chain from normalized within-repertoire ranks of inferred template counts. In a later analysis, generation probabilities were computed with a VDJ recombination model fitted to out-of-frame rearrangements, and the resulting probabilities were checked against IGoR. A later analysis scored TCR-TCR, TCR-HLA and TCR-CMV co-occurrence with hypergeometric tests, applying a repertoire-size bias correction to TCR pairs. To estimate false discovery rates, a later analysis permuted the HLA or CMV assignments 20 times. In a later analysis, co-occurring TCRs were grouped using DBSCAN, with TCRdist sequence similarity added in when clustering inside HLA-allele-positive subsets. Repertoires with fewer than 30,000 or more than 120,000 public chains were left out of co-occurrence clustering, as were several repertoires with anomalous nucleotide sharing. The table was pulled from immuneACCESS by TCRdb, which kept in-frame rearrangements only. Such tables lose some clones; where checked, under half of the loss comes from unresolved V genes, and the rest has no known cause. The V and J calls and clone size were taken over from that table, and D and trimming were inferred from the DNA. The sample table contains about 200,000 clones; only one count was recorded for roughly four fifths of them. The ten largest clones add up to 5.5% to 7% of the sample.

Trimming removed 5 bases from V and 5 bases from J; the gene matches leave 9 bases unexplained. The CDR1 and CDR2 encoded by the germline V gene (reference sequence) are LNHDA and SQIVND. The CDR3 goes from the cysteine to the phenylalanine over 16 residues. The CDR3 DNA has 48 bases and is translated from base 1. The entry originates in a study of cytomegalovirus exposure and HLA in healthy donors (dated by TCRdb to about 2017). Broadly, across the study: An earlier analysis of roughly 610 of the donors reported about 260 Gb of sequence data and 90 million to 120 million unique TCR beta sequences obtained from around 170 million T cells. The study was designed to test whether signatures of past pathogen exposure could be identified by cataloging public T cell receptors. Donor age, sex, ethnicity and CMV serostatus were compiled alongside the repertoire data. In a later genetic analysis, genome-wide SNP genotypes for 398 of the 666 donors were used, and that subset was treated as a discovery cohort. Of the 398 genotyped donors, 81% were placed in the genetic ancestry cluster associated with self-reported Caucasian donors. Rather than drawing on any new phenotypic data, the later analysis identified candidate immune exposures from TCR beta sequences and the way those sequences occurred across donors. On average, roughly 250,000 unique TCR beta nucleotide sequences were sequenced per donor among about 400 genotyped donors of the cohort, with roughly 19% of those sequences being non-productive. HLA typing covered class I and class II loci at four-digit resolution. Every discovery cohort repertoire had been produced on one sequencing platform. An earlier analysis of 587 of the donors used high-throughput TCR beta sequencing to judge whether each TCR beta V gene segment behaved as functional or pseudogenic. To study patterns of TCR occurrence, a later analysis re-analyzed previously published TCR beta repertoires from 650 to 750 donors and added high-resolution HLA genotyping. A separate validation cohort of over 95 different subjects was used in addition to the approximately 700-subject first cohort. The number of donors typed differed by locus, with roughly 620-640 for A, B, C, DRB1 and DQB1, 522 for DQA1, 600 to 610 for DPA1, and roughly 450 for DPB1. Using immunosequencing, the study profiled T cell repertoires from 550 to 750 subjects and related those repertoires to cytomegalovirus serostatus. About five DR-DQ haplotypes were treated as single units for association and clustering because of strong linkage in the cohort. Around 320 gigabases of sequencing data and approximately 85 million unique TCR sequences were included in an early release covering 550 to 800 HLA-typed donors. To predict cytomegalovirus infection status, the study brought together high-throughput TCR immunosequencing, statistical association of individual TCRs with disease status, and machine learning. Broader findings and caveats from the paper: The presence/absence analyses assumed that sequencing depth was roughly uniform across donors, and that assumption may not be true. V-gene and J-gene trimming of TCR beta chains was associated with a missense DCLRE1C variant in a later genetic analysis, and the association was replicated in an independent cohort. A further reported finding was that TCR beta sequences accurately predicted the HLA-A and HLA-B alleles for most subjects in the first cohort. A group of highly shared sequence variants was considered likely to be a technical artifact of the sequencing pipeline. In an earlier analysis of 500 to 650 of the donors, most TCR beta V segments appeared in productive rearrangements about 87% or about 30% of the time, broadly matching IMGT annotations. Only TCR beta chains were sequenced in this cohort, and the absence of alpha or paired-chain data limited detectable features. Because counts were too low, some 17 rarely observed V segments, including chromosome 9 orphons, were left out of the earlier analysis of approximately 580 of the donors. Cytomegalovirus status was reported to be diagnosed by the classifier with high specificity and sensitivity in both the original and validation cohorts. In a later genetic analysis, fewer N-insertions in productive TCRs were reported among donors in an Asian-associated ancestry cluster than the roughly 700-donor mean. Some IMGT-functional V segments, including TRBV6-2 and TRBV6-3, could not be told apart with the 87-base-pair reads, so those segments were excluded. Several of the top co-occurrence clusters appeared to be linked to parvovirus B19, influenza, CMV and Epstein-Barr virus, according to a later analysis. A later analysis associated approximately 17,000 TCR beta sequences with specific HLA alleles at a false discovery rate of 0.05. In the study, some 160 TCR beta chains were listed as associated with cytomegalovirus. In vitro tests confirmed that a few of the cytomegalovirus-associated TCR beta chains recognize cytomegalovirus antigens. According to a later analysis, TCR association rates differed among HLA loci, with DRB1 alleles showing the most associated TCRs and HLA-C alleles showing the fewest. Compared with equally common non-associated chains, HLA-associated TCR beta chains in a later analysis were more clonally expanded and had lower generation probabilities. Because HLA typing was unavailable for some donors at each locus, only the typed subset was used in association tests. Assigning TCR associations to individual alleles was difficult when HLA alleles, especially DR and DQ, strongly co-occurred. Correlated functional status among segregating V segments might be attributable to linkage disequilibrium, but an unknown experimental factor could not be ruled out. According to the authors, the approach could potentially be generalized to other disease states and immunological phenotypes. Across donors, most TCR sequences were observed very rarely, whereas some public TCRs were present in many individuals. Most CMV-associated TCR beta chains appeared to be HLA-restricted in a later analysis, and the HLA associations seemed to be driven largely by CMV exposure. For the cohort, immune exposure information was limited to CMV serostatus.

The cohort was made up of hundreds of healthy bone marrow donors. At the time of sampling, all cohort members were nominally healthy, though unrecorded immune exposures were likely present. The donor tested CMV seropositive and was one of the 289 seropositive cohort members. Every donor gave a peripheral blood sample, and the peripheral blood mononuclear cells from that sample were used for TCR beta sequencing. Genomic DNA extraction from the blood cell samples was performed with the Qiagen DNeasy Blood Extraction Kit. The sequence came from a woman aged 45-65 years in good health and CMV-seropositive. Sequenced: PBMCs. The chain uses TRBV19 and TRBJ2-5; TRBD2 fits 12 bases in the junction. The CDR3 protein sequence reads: CASSLGTSGPKETQYF. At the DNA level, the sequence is TGTGCCAGTAGTTTAGGGACTAGCGGGCCTAAGGAGACCCAGTACTTC.